This TCR beta chain was identified in a study of blood T cell repertoires in COVID-19. About the research overall: Italy, Spain and the United States were the sources of the convalescent and acute COVID-19 samples. PBMCs, B-cell-depleted T cells, or T cells were the source of the cDNA or gDNA that made up the material.

Authors' data handling: Amplifying reference gene primers gave estimates of nucleated cell counts. TCRdb's copy holds only in-frame clones and misses some; the assay was immunoSEQ multiplex PCR. V, J and clone size derive from that table, while D and trimming were established from the DNA sequence. The sample shows some 400,000 clones, roughly nine tenths of them seen only once. Recruitment covered roughly 24 US areas and drew participants whose ages spanned about 18 to 100 years. The CDR3 spans 14 residues. The V segment lost 4 bases and the J segment 8 bases; nucleotides outside the gene matches: 7. Germline V lookup: CDR1 MDHEN, CDR2 SYDVKM.

The clonotype was recovered from a man aged 25-45 years who had recovered from COVID-19. The sequencing input was PBMCs or T cells enriched from blood (not recorded which). The chain couples TRBV28 to TRBJ1-4, with 7 positions matching TRBD1. The CDR3 DNA sequence: TGTGCCAGCAGTTCCCCAGACAGGGAGGAAAAACTGTTTTTT. Encoded protein: CASSSPDREEKLFF.